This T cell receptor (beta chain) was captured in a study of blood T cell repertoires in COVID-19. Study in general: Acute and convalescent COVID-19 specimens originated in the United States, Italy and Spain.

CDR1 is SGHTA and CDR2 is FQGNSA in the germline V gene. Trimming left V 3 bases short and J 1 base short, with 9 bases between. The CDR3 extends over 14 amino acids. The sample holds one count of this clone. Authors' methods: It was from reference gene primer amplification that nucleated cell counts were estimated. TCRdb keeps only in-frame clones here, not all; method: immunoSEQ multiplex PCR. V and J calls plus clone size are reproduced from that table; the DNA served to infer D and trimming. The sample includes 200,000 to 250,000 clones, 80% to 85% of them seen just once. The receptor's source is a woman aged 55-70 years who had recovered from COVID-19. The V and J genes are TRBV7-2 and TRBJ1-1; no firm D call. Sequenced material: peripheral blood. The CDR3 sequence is CASSFRQTNTEAFF. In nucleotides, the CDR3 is TGTGCCAGCAGCTTCAGGCAAACGAACACTGAAGCTTTCTTT.